Presented here are 30 T cell receptor beta chains from one specimen sequenced in a study of cytomegalovirus exposure and HLA in healthy donors. The method was immunoSEQ multiplex PCR; TCRdb's version includes in-frame clones alone and lacks a portion of them. The table has 110,000 or so clones, approximately 85% seen once. Sequenced sample: PBMCs. Receptor source: a young woman in good health and CMV-seronegative.

The chain recombines TRBV19 with TRBJ1-6, with TRBD1 matching 7 bases. V lost 3 bases, J lost 15 bases, and 8 bases stayed unmatched. The length of the CDR3 is 13 residues. Germline-derived CDR1 and CDR2 are LNHDA and SQIVND (reference sequence). The CDR3 nucleotides read TGTGCCAGTAGTATTAATCAAGGGGGCCTCCTCCACTTT. Amino acids: CASSINQGGLLHF.

V and J are TRBV4-1 and TRBJ1-1; D is uncertain. Per the germline V gene, CDR1 is MGHRA and CDR2 is YSYEKL. Trimming removed 0 bases at V and 2 bases at J, with 7 bases between. The CDR3 contains 14 residues. The CDR3, as DNA: TGCGCCAGCAGCCAAGACGGAGTAAACACTGAAGCTTTCTTT. It is translated as CASSQDGVNTEAFF.

This chain links TRBV4-1 with TRBJ2-7, with 7 bases lining up with TRBD1. The V gene's germline CDR1 is MGHRA and CDR2 YSYEKL. The V and J ends lost 4 bases and 6 bases, in that order; junction bases with no gene match: 3. The CDR3 is made up of 12 amino acids. The CDR3 sequence is CASSPTGREQYF. CDR3 nucleotides: TGCGCCAGCAGCCCGACAGGGCGCGAGCAGTACTTC.

V is TRBV11-2 and J is TRBJ2-1; TRBD2 aligns across 12 bases. The CDR3 sequence is 16 residues long. Per the germline V gene, CDR1 is SGHAT and CDR2 is FQNNGV. V was pared by 9 bases and J by 8 bases, with 14 bases of the junction left unmatched. CDR3 sequence reads: CASYSSGGAVRDEQFF. CDR3 coding DNA: TGTGCCAGTTACTCTAGCGGGGGGGCCGTTCGCGATGAGCAGTTCTTC.

V is TRBV4-1 and J is TRBJ1-1, with a possible D match to TRBD1 (5 bases). Trimming stripped 3 bases from V and 3 bases from J, with 11 bases between. CDR3 length: 14 residues. CDR1 is MGHRA and CDR2 is YSYEKL in the germline V gene. CDR3 DNA sequence: TGCGCCAGCAGCCAGACCCTAGGGGACACTGAAGCTTTCTTT. This gives the protein CASSQTLGDTEAFF.

This clone was observed once. The chain joins TRBV30 to TRBJ2-3, with TRBD2 identical over 16 bases. V lost 6 bases, J lost 1 base, and 7 bases stayed unmatched. The CDR3 runs 17 residues. The germline V gene encodes CDR1 GTSNPN and CDR2 SVGIG (reference sequence). This CDR3 reads CACLGLAGGAGTDTQYF. The DNA of the CDR3 is TGTGCCTGCCTGGGACTAGCGGGGGGGGCTGGCACAGATACGCAGTATTTT.

This clone was counted a single time. V and J are TRBV27 and TRBJ1-6; no definite D call. CDR1 MNHEY and CDR2 SMNVEV come from the germline V gene (reference sequence). The CDR3 runs to 12 residues. V lost 6 bases, J lost 4 bases, and 4 bases lay in between. The CDR3 nucleotides read TGTGCCAGCAGATCATATAATTCACCCCTCCACTTT. Residues: CASRSYNSPLHF.

This chain uses TRBV6-6 with TRBJ2-1; 8 bases are shared with TRBD1. This CDR3 has 15 amino acids. V shed 2 bases, J shed 8 bases, and the junction held 8 bases outside the gene matches. CDR1 and CDR2 (germline): MNHNY, SVGAGI (reference sequence). This CDR3 is CASSYVAGGWDEQFF. The CDR3 DNA sequence: TGTGCCAGCAGTTACGTGGCAGGGGGCTGGGATGAGCAGTTCTTC.

The genes are TRBV5-1 and TRBJ1-4; D is unclear. Trimming left V 0 bases short and J 4 bases short, with 13 bases between. Germline V gene lookup returns CDR1 SGHRS and CDR2 YFSETQ. This CDR3 has 16 amino acids. The chain's CDR3 is CASSLESGFINEKLFF. As DNA, the CDR3 is TGCGCCAGCAGCTTGGAATCCGGGTTTATTAATGAAAAACTGTTTTTT.

The chain joins TRBV5-6 to TRBJ2-1; D is unresolved. This CDR3 spans 11 amino acids. CDR1 is SGHDT and CDR2 is YYEEEE in the germline V gene. Trimming shortened V by 4 bases and J by 10 bases, and 9 bases separated the two germline ends. For the CDR3, the DNA is TGTGCCAGCAGCCATTACTTGGAGCAGTTCTTC. Its protein product is CASSHYLEQFF.

The chain has TRBV6-1 and TRBJ2-7, with TRBD1 matching over 7 bases. Germline trimming cut 2 bases from V and 2 bases from J; bases unmatched to any gene: 6. CDR3 length equals 15 residues. Germline loops: CDR1 MNHNS, CDR2 SASEGT. This chain's CDR3 is CASSEPGQRTYEQYF. CDR3 bases: TGTGCCAGCAGTGAACCGGGACAGAGAACCTACGAGCAGTACTTC.

The chain joins TRBV25-1 to TRBJ1-1, with D unclear. The germline V gene encodes CDR1 MGHDK and CDR2 SYGVNS. The length of the CDR3 is 14 residues. V lost 4 bases to trimming and J lost 5 bases, with 14 bases between them. CDR3 DNA: TGTGCCAGCAGTGGTCTTCCGGGTGGGACTGAAGCTTTCTTT. This translates into CASSGLPGGTEAFF.

This sequence joins TRBV2 and TRBJ2-7; TRBD1 agrees at 8 bases. The CDR3 covers 14 residues. V lost 10 bases and J lost 6; bases outside the gene matches: 14. Per germline, CDR1 SNHLY and CDR2 FYNNEI. CDR3 sequence reads: CATPKDRESGEQYF. CDR3 nucleotide sequence: TGTGCCACGCCAAAGGACAGGGAGTCGGGCGAGCAGTACTTC. Looking up the rest from reference TRBV2 and TRBJ2-7 gives the full variable domain: EPEVTQTPSHQVTQMGQEVILRCVPISNHLYFYWYRQILGQKVEFLVSFYNNEISEKSEIFDDQFSVERPDGSNFTLKIRSTKLEDSAMYFCATPKDRESGEQYFGPGTRLTVT.

This chain connects TRBV11-2 to TRBJ2-5; TRBD1 matches at 8 bases. V gave up 3 bases and J gave up 2 bases; unmatched junction bases: 5. CDR3 length equals 15 residues. Germline V lookup: CDR1 SGHAT, CDR2 FQNNGV. CDR3 residues: CASSFQGAGQETQYF. Written as DNA, the CDR3 is TGTGCCAGCAGCTTTCAGGGGGCGGGTCAAGAGACCCAGTACTTC.

There are a few counts of this clone. V is TRBV2 and J is TRBJ1-5; no clear D. Between the trimmed V and J ends, which lost 9 bases and 8 bases, there was a span of 20 bases. The CDR3 contains 14 residues. Germline-derived CDR1 and CDR2 are SNHLY and FYNNEI. CDR3 coding DNA: TGTGCCAGTAGTACCGATGAGGAGGGTGAGCCCCAGCATTTT. Amino acids: CASSTDEEGEPQHF.

V gene TRBV4-1 combines with J gene TRBJ1-2; 8 nucleotides line up with TRBD1. V shed 3 bases and J 8 bases; nucleotides not matched to a gene: 8. The germline gives CDR1 MGHRA, CDR2 YSYEKL. This CDR3 has 14 amino acids. The CDR3 loop is CASSHTDRGRGYTF. DNA for the CDR3: TGCGCCAGCAGCCATACTGACAGGGGTAGAGGCTACACCTTC.

The CDR3 sequence is CASSLGQGNIYEQYF. CDR3 nucleotide sequence: TGTGCCAGCAGTTTAGGACAGGGGAACATCTACGAGCAGTACTTC. V gene TRBV27 combines with J gene TRBJ2-7, with TRBD1 identical over 9 bases. CDR3 length: 15 residues. From germline, CDR1 is MNHEY and CDR2 SMNVEV (reference sequence). J lost 3 bases, V lost 2 bases, and 5 bases had no gene match.

The rearrangement joins TRBV28 to TRBJ2-1; D gene ambiguous. The CDR3 spans 14 residues. Germline V lookup: CDR1 MDHEN, CDR2 SYDVKM. V was pared by 6 bases and J by 10 bases, with 19 bases between. CDR3 sequence (DNA): TGTGCCAGCAGATATGCCTCGGTCCCAAGCGAGCAGTTCTTC. Amino acids: CASRYASVPSEQFF.

This clone was picked up one time. The chain is built from TRBV10-3 and TRBJ2-1, with 11 positions matching TRBD2. The germline V gene has CDR1 ENHRY and CDR2 SYGVKD. The CDR3 has 16 amino acids. Germline trimming cut 7 bases from V and 7 bases from J; bases unmatched to any gene: 12. The CDR3 loop is CAIIKTSGKSRNEQFF. CDR3 sequence (DNA): TGTGCCATCATCAAGACTAGCGGGAAATCGAGGAATGAGCAGTTCTTC.

The chain has TRBV2 and TRBJ1-1; unclear D gene. Germline V gives CDR1 SNHLY, CDR2 FYNNEI. The CDR3 covers 14 residues. V lost 2 bases, J lost 2 bases, and 9 bases lay in between. Here the CDR3 reads CASSETGLNTEAFF. The CDR3 DNA reads as TGTGCCAGCAGTGAAACGGGTCTCAACACTGAAGCTTTCTTT.

The chain joins TRBV6-1 to TRBJ1-3, with 7 bases aligning to TRBD1. Germline assignment: CDR1 MNHNS and CDR2 SASEGT. This CDR3 contains 16 residues. Losses at the gene ends were 0 bases for V and 3 bases for J; bases not matched to a gene: 5. Here the CDR3 DNA reads TGTGCCAGCAGTGAAGCGAGGGGGCAGGGTGGAAACACCATATATTTT. It encodes CASSEARGQGGNTIYF.

The DNA of the CDR3 is TGTGCCAGCAGTTACCTTCGGGGGGGAATTACCTACGAGCAGTACTTC. Translated, it gives CASSYLRGGITYEQYF. J is TRBJ2-7 and V is TRBV6-6; TRBD2 aligns across 8 bases. J lost 2 bases, V lost 2 bases, and 8 bases had no gene match. Germline V gene lookup returns CDR1 MNHNY and CDR2 SVGAGI (reference sequence). CDR3 length equals 16 residues.

This chain links TRBV27 with TRBJ1-1; TRBD1 matches 10 bases. The length of the CDR3 is 16 residues. V dropped 3 bases and J dropped 1; count of bases not matched to a gene: 5. From germline, CDR1 is MNHEY and CDR2 SMNVEV (reference sequence). The CDR3 spells CASSLGQGTANTEAFF. For the CDR3, the DNA is TGTGCCAGCAGTTTGGGACAGGGGACCGCGAACACTGAAGCTTTCTTT.

The chain recombines TRBV30 with TRBJ2-1; tentative D call: TRBD2 (5 bases). Germline V gives CDR1 GTSNPN, CDR2 SVGIG (reference sequence). This CDR3 contains 15 residues. Trimming removed 0 bases from V and 3 bases from J, with 12 bases in between. CDR3 residues: CAWSVQTAGYNEQFF. The CDR3 bases are TGTGCCTGGAGTGTACAGACGGCGGGCTACAATGAGCAGTTCTTC.

The V call is TRBV30, the J call TRBJ1-5; weak D call: TRBD1 (5 bases). CDR1 and CDR2 from the germline V gene are GTSNPN and SVGIG (reference sequence). Deletions cut 5 bases from V and 9 bases from J, with 26 bases between. There are 16 residues in the CDR3. CDR3 DNA: TGTGCCTGGGGGAATGGTGTCCGGGACTGGGGGGGGCCCCAGCATTTT. Encoded protein: CAWGNGVRDWGGPQHF.

This rearrangement joins TRBV25-1 to TRBJ1-4, with 8 bases identical to TRBD1. The CDR3 is 13 amino acids. V shed 4 bases, J shed 8 bases, and the junction held 3 bases outside the gene matches. Germline-derived CDR1 and CDR2 are MGHDK and SYGVNS. The CDR3 bases are TGTGCCAGCAGTGGGACAGGGCAGGAAAAACTGTTTTTT. Translation: CASSGTGQEKLFF. The full variable domain, with the rest looked up from reference TRBV25-1 and TRBJ1-4, is EADIYQTPRYLVIGTGKKITLECSQTMGHDKMYWYQQDPGMELHLIHYSYGVNSTEKGDLSSESTVSRIRTEHFPLTLESARPSHTSQYLCASSGTGQEKLFFGSGTQLSVL.

Comment on this clone: A junction boundary mismatches the germline segment, possibly from a read error. The CDR3 nucleotides are TGTGCCAGCAGCTTGGGGTACGGGGATCAACCCCAGCATTTT. It codes for CASSLGYGDQPQHF. The V gene is TRBV5-6, the J gene TRBJ1-5; no clear D gene. Germline-derived CDR1 and CDR2 are SGHDT and YYEEEE. The CDR3 is 14 amino acids.

This clone was counted between two and nine times. This chain links TRBV6-1 with TRBJ1-2; no clear D. CDR1 is MNHNS and CDR2 is SASEGT in the germline V gene. Trimming left V 1 base short and J 4 bases short, with 10 bases between. This CDR3 region has 14 residues. The CDR3 loop reads CASSEGITFYGYTF. The CDR3 nucleotides are TGTGCCAGCAGTGAAGGAATCACATTCTATGGCTACACCTTC.

The rearrangement joins TRBV6-6 to TRBJ2-3; 12 nucleotides line up with TRBD2. Losses at the gene ends were 6 bases for V and 3 bases for J; bases not matched to a gene: 7. Looked up from germline, CDR1 is MNHNY and CDR2 is SVGAGI (reference sequence). The CDR3 runs 16 residues. The CDR3 region is CASRTGLAGSTDTQYF. CDR3 in DNA: TGTGCCAGCAGGACCGGACTAGCGGGGTCGACAGATACGCAGTATTTT.

The rearrangement uses TRBV25-1 and TRBJ1-1, with 12 bases identical to TRBD1. The CDR3 length is 13 residues. J gave up 11 bases and V 4 bases, and 5 bases lay outside the gene matches. Germline V gene sequence: CDR1 MGHDK, CDR2 SYGVNS. This CDR3 is CASSGGQGAFAFF. The CDR3 region has the DNA TGTGCCAGCAGTGGGGGACAGGGGGCGTTTGCTTTCTTT.